This T cell receptor (beta chain) was captured by sequencing in a study of regulatory T cells in long-lasting Graves disease. CDR3 regions were amplified by Arm-PCR using iRepertoire HTBI primers to build TCR beta libraries. MiXCR, run by TCRdb on the multiplex PCR reads, gives a single entry per CDR3 protein. The sample comprises some 560,000 distinct CDR3 sequences, around 16% of which are singletons, and roughly 25% rests with the top ten. There are 15 residues in the CDR3. Germline V gene data show CDR1 as SGHVS and CDR2 as FQNEAQ. With 2 bases removed from V and 0 bases from J, the gap between germline ends came to 10 bases. Time point: newly diagnosed GD, antithyroid drugs for less than 3 months. With RNA extracted from PBMCs as input, the TCR library was made. These data were likewise used in another study, on T cells in Graves' hyperthyroidism and ophthalmopathy. That paper states: Carried out on the TCR CDR3, a first-round RT-PCR used the HTBI primer set.

The chain is built from TRBV7-8 and TRBJ1-2, with D hard to call. The sample here was peripheral blood mononuclear cells (PBMCs), taken at new diagnosis, from a patient treated with antithyroid drugs. The receptor comes from a woman aged 40 to 65 with Graves disease. This chain's CDR3 is CASSLRPGTNYGYTF. CDR3 bases: TGTGCCAGCAGCTTACGGCCGGGGACTAACTATGGCTACACCTTC.